One sample yielded the 32 T cell receptor beta chains listed below, sequenced in a study of response to subunit inactivated influenza vaccine. TCRdb passed the RT-PCR reads through MiXCR, listing each CDR3 protein once. The profile shows fewer than 550,000 distinct CDR3 sequences, around 25% of them singletons. The sequences come from CD4+ T cells sorted from PBMCs, collected about 5 days after vaccination. Receptors were obtained from a man aged 50 to 59 who received an inactivated influenza vaccine.

The chain has TRBV4-1 and TRBJ1-5, with TRBD1 as a possible D gene (5 bases). Germline V gives CDR1 MGHRA, CDR2 YSYEKL. Trimming took 5 bases from V and 5 from J, leaving 16 bases between them. This CDR3 contains 15 residues. CDR3 coding DNA: TGCGCCAGCAGCTCATCCCGGGACGGCTATCAGCCCCAGCATTTT. Translating it yields CASSSSRDGYQPQHF.

The chain is built from TRBV12-3 or TRBV12-4 and TRBJ2-7; D is tentatively TRBD1 or TRBD2 (5 bases each). The CDR3 consists of 16 residues. The V and J ends lost 5 bases and 0 bases respectively, with 17 bases between them. CDR3 coding DNA: TGTGCCAGCAGTCGGGGATTGAAGGGGACCTCCTACGAGCAGTACTTC. This translates into CASSRGLKGTSYEQYF.

The chain recombines TRBV20-1 with TRBJ2-3, with 11 bases aligning to TRBD2. CDR3 length equals 16 residues. Germline values: CDR1 DFQATT, CDR2 SNEGSKA (reference sequence). The junction had 6 bases not matched to a gene; V was cut back by 4 bases and J by 0 bases. The CDR3 nucleotides are TGCAGTGCTATAGGCGGGACTAGCGGAAGCACAGATACGCAGTATTTT. Amino acids: CSAIGGTSGSTDTQYF.

This clonotype was seen a few times. The chain recombines TRBV28 with TRBJ2-1; TRBD2 matches 12 bases. With 4 bases clipped from V and 7 bases from J, the junction kept 11 bases outside the gene matches. Germline assignment: CDR1 MDHEN and CDR2 SYDVKM. The CDR3 length is 17 residues. The CDR3 is CASSYVIGLAGSNEQFF. In nucleotides, the CDR3 is TGTGCCAGCAGTTATGTTATCGGACTAGCGGGAAGTAATGAGCAGTTCTTC.

This clonotype was counted many times. The chain has TRBV29-1 and TRBJ2-1, with 13 bases identical to TRBD2. Germline assignment: CDR1 SQVTM and CDR2 ANQGSEA. This CDR3 has 14 amino acids. J was trimmed by 7 bases and V by 6 bases; bases with no gene match: 6. The CDR3 here is CSVFRTSGSNEQFF. In DNA, the CDR3 is TGCAGCGTCTTCCGGACTAGCGGGAGTAATGAGCAGTTCTTC.

In this sample, this clonotype turned up a few times. The chain has TRBV12-3 or TRBV12-4 and TRBJ1-2; D remains ambiguous. The CDR3 is 9 residues long. The V gene lost 3 bases and the J gene lost 12 bases, with 5 bases spanning the gap. The CDR3 spells CASSFPNTF. The CDR3, as DNA: TGTGCCAGCAGTTTCCCCAACACCTTC.

There are a few counts of this clonotype. CDR3 protein: CASSLFRGLNSPLHF. CDR3 bases: TGTGCCAGCAGCTTGTTCAGGGGGCTTAATTCACCCCTCCACTTT. This sequence joins TRBV5-5 and TRBJ1-6; 8 bases fit TRBD1. CDR1 and CDR2 from the germline V gene are SGHKS and YYEKEE (reference sequence). The V gene end was trimmed by 1 base and the J gene end by 6 bases; junction bases not matched to a gene: 3. The length of the CDR3 is 15 residues. The full variable domain, rest sourced from reference TRBV5-5 and TRBJ1-6, is DAGVTQSPTHLIKTRGQQVTLRCSPISGHKSVSWYQQVLGQGPQFIFQYYEKEERGRGNFPDRFSARQFPNYSSELNVNALLLGDSALYLCASSLFRGLNSPLHFGNGTRLTVT.

The genes are TRBV10-3 and TRBJ1-4; D remains ambiguous. Germline V gene data show CDR1 as ENHRY and CDR2 as SYGVKD. This CDR3 comprises 11 residues. The V end was cut by 10 bases, the J end by 7 bases, with 10 bases between. The CDR3 nucleotides are TGTGCCACCTCAGGAGGTGAAAAACTGTTTTTT. It encodes CATSGGEKLFF.

This clonotype was detected only a few times. The chain is built from TRBV29-1 and TRBJ2-7, with D possibly called TRBD1 or TRBD2 (5 bases each). The CDR3 totals 15 residues. V gave up 1 base and J gave up 2 bases, with 15 bases separating them. Germline V gene data show CDR1 as SQVTM and CDR2 as ANQGSEA. The CDR3 DNA reads TGCAGCGTTGAAGGGAACCGGGGCACGACCTACGAGCAGTACTTC. Translated, it gives CSVEGNRGTTYEQYF.

CDR3 residues: CSVGYRALAYEQYF. The CDR3 DNA reads TGCAGCGTGGGTTACAGGGCGTTAGCCTACGAGCAGTACTTC. The chain links TRBV29-1 to TRBJ2-7; possibly TRBD1 for D (6 bases). The CDR3 runs 14 residues. CDR1 is SQVTM and CDR2 is ANQGSEA in the germline V gene. The ends were cut back, 6 bases at V and 2 bases at J, with 17 bases in the middle.

This chain uses TRBV3-1 with TRBJ2-1; 10 bases agree with TRBD2. Germline CDR1 reads LGHDT; CDR2 reads YNNKEL (reference sequence). The CDR3 consists of 14 residues. Losses at the gene ends were 8 bases for V and 6 bases for J; bases not matched to a gene: 7. CDR3 sequence (DNA): TGTGCCAGCCGAACCAGCGGGAGGGCCAATGAGCAGTTCTTC. It codes for CASRTSGRANEQFF.

This clonotype is a singleton in its sample. This chain joins TRBV12-3 or TRBV12-4 and TRBJ2-2, with unresolved D. The CDR3 sequence is 14 residues long. V lost 6 bases and J 5 bases, leaving 13 bases between the germline ends. The CDR3 bases are TGTGCCAGCAGCCATGGAACTGCGACCGGGGAGCTGTTTTTT. Amino acids: CASSHGTATGELFF.

The chain employs TRBV6-2 or TRBV6-3 and TRBJ2-7; D may be TRBD2 (7 bases). Trimming took 6 bases from V and 2 from J, leaving 20 bases between them. The CDR3 is 16 amino acids. Germline CDR1 and CDR2: MNHEY and SVGEGT. CDR3: CASRNSVRGGTYEQYF. In DNA form, the CDR3 reads TGTGCCAGCAGAAACAGCGTCAGGGGAGGGACCTACGAGCAGTACTTC.

The J gene is TRBJ2-1, the V gene TRBV7-2; 10 bases match TRBD2. Germline CDR1 SGHTA, CDR2 FQGNSA. The ends lost 2 bases at V and 2 bases at J; junction bases unmatched: 3. CDR3 length: 16 residues. The CDR3 bases are TGTGCCAGCAGCTTAAAGCGGGGGGGCACCTACAATGAGCAGTTCTTC. It specifies CASSLKRGGTYNEQFF.

The chain couples TRBV7-2 to TRBJ1-1; D may be TRBD1 (5 bases). In germline, CDR1 is SGHTA, CDR2 FQGNSA. Trimming took 1 base from V and 4 from J, leaving 13 bases between them. This CDR3 comprises 15 residues. CDR3 region: CASSLVAGRGTEAFF. CDR3 DNA sequence: TGTGCCAGCAGCTTAGTGGCCGGGAGGGGCACTGAAGCTTTCTTT.

Only a few counts were recorded for this clonotype. CDR3 in amino acids: CSARLAGEETQYF. The CDR3, as DNA: TGCAGTGCTAGACTAGCGGGAGAAGAGACCCAGTACTTC. The chain has TRBV20-1 and TRBJ2-5; 10 bases match TRBD2. The length of the CDR3 is 13 residues. V lost 2 bases, J lost 3 bases, and 0 bases stayed unmatched. The V gene's germline CDR1 is DFQATT and CDR2 SNEGSKA (reference sequence).

This clonotype was seen only a few times. The CDR3 region has the DNA TGCGCCAGCAGCTATTGGGGCAGGGCAGACATTCAGTACTTC. As protein: CASSYWGRADIQYF. This chain connects TRBV5-1 to TRBJ2-4; a weak D match, TRBD1 (5 bases). Germline CDR1 is SGHRS and CDR2 is YFSETQ. This CDR3 has 14 amino acids. The ends were cut back, 3 bases at V and 8 bases at J, with 15 bases in the middle.

V is TRBV28 and J is TRBJ2-3; D not certain. The CDR3 is 13 residues long. Germline CDR1 MDHEN, CDR2 SYDVKM. Trimming pared 5 bases from V and 5 bases from J, leaving 11 bases between. CDR3 DNA sequence: TGTGCCAGCAGTCCCCCCAACCTAGATACGCAGTATTTT. As protein: CASSPPNLDTQYF.

The V and J genes are TRBV20-1 and TRBJ2-3; 9 bases match TRBD2. The V gene's germline CDR1 is DFQATT and CDR2 SNEGSKA (reference sequence). The CDR3 sequence is 16 residues long. The trim removed 3 bases at V and 2 bases at J, leaving 9 bases unmatched. CDR3 region: CSASSGSTGDTDTQYF. In DNA, the CDR3 is TGCAGTGCTAGTAGCGGGAGCACGGGTGACACAGATACGCAGTATTTT.

The chain carries TRBV12-3 or TRBV12-4 and TRBJ2-5; 7 bases align to TRBD1. V was clipped by 2 bases and J by 5 bases; unmatched bases: 11. The CDR3 is 16 residues long. The CDR3 is CASSLSTGQVAETQYF. CDR3 sequence (DNA): TGTGCCAGCAGTTTATCAACCGGACAGGTAGCCGAGACCCAGTACTTC.

This clonotype occurred many times. This chain joins TRBV10-3 and TRBJ2-6, with no clear D. The CDR3 is made up of 15 amino acids. V was trimmed by 3 bases and J by 0 bases, leaving 6 bases between them. The germline CDR1 and CDR2 sequences are ENHRY and SYGVKD. CDR3 sequence: CAISDPLSGANVLTF. CDR3 nucleotide sequence: TGTGCCATCAGTGACCCCCTCTCTGGGGCCAACGTCCTGACTTTC.

The chain carries TRBV7-6 and TRBJ1-4, with D hard to call. Germline-derived CDR1 and CDR2 are SGHVS and FNYEAQ. V was trimmed by 4 bases and J by 6 bases, leaving 12 bases between them. The CDR3 is made up of 14 amino acids. The chain's CDR3 is CASSSEPYDEKLFF. The CDR3 DNA reads TGTGCCAGCAGCTCAGAGCCCTACGATGAAAAACTGTTTTTT.

The rearrangement links TRBV5-1 to TRBJ2-7; the D gene is possibly TRBD2 (6 bases). The germline V and J ends were trimmed by 4 bases and 5 bases, with 19 bases remaining between them. CDR3 length: 15 amino acids. Germline assignment: CDR1 SGHRS and CDR2 YFSETQ. This CDR3 reads CASSRGTDTLDEQYF. The CDR3 region has the DNA TGCGCCAGCAGCCGGGGGACGGATACACTTGACGAGCAGTACTTC.

This clonotype has at least ten counts. This sequence joins TRBV12-3 or TRBV12-4 and TRBJ2-1; the D gene is possibly TRBD2 (5 bases). The V and J ends lost 6 bases and 9 bases respectively, with 12 bases between them. This CDR3 is 12 amino acids long. CDR3 coding DNA: TGTGCCAGCAGATATGACGAGGGTGAGCAGTTCTTC. It yields the protein CASRYDEGEQFF.

V usage is TRBV18 and J usage is TRBJ1-1, with D hard to call. CDR1 is KGHSH and CDR2 is LQKENI in the germline V gene. This CDR3 has 13 residues. The V gene lost 3 bases and the J gene lost 6 bases, with 11 bases spanning the gap. Here the CDR3 DNA reads TGTGCCAGCTCACCGCAGGTTTCCCCTGAAGCTTTCTTT. Translating gives CASSPQVSPEAFF.

This clonotype appeared a few times. The chain uses TRBV3-1 and TRBJ2-5; the D is unclear. Germline V CDR1 and CDR2: LGHDT, YNNKEL (reference sequence). This CDR3 has 14 residues. Trimming took off 0 bases at V and 6 bases at J, with 11 bases between the two ends. CDR3 amino acids: CASSQDSGVKTQYF. In nucleotides, the CDR3 is TGTGCCAGCAGCCAAGATTCAGGAGTTAAGACCCAGTACTTC.

The chain employs TRBV29-1 and TRBJ2-1, with D uncertain. This CDR3 is built from 13 residues. Trimming took off 1 base at V and 0 bases at J, with 4 bases between the two ends. The germline V gene has CDR1 SQVTM and CDR2 ANQGSEA. In DNA, the CDR3 is TGCAGCGTTGAAGCCAGCTCCTACAATGAGCAGTTCTTC. It codes for CSVEASSYNEQFF.

This clonotype was detected only once. The conserved final phenylalanine or tryptophan is absent from the CDR3, which likely points to a read error. Here the CDR3 DNA reads TGTGCCAGCAGTTTAAGGACCCGCGAGCAGTACCTC. Translation: CASSLRTREQYL. The chain uses TRBV28 and TRBJ2-7; D is undetermined. This CDR3 has 12 residues. V was shortened by 2 bases and J by 6 bases, with 8 bases between the two germline ends. CDR1 and CDR2 (germline): MDHEN, SYDVKM.

In this sample, this clonotype turned up a few times. The chain joins TRBV20-1 to TRBJ2-2; 8 nucleotides agree with TRBD1. With V trimmed by 0 bases and J by 5 bases, 11 bases remained unmatched. Looked up from germline, CDR1 is DFQATT and CDR2 is SNEGSKA (reference sequence). This CDR3 has 17 amino acids. CDR3 region: CSARDPLGRGLTGELFF. The DNA for the CDR3 is TGCAGTGCTAGAGACCCCTTAGGCAGGGGGCTTACCGGGGAGCTGTTTTTT.

The chain links TRBV20-1 to TRBJ2-1; TRBD1 might be the D (5 bases). The germline gives CDR1 DFQATT, CDR2 SNEGSKA (reference sequence). CDR3 length equals 16 residues. V gave up 1 base and J gave up 4 bases, with 17 bases separating them. The CDR3 sequence is CSARAGLTQGYNEQFF. The CDR3, as DNA: TGCAGTGCTAGAGCAGGTTTAACGCAGGGATACAATGAGCAGTTCTTC.

The V call is TRBV28, the J call TRBJ2-7, with 8 bases lining up with TRBD1. Trimming at V came to 6 bases and at J to 2 bases, leaving 6 bases not matched to a gene. CDR1 is MDHEN, CDR2 SYDVKM, per germline. The CDR3 has 14 amino acids. CDR3 loop: CASRSGQGPYEQYF. In DNA form, the CDR3 reads TGTGCCAGCAGATCTGGACAGGGCCCCTACGAGCAGTACTTC. The full variable domain, rest sourced from reference TRBV28 and TRBJ2-7, is DVKVTQSSRYLVKRTGEKVFLECVQDMDHENMFWYRQDPGLGLRLIYFSYDVKMKEKGDIPEGYSVSREKKERFSLILESASTNQTSMYLCASRSGQGPYEQYFGPGTRLTVT.

The CDR3 protein is CSARWGGYTDTQYF. For the CDR3, the DNA is TGCAGTGCTAGATGGGGGGGGTACACAGATACGCAGTATTTT. V usage is TRBV20-1 and J usage is TRBJ2-3; TRBD2 aligns across 7 bases. This CDR3 contains 14 residues. V lost 2 bases and J lost 2; bases outside the gene matches: 4. The germline CDR1 and CDR2 sequences are DFQATT and SNEGSKA (reference sequence).